These T cell receptor beta chains were read from a single sample in a study of patients and donors after allogeneic stem cell transplantation. TCRdb recomputed calls from the RT-PCR reads with MiXCR, one row per CDR3 protein. The sample records approximately 140,000 distinct CDR3 sequences, approximately 40% being singletons. The specimen sequenced was blood, either unsorted or a sorted T cell fraction (not recorded which). The receptors were sampled from a human donor who was either an allogeneic HSCT recipient or a stem cell or donor lymphocyte infusion donor (not recorded which). It is not recorded whose cells these are; they may come from a transplant donor. The CDR3 runs from the conserved cysteine through the conserved F or W. D genes are given only for firm matches. Not all rows give a size; the values are once, few, many and, for expanded clones, a class.

V gene	clone size	J gene	D gene	CDR3 DNA	CDR3 protein
TRBV6-6	NA	TRBJ1-5	TRBD1	TGTGCCAGCAGCCCACAGGGGATGGGGCAGCCCCAGCATTTT	CASSPQGMGQPQHF
TRBV9	NA	TRBJ2-5	NA	TGTGCCAGCAGCGTAGCAGTATCCAAAAAAGAGACCCAGTACTTC	CASSVAVSKKETQYF
TRBV5-1	few	TRBJ1-1	NA	TGCGCCAGCAGCTTGCGGGACGCACGAGGAGCTTTCTTT	CASSLRDARGAFF
TRBV5-1	NA	TRBJ2-3	NA	TGCGCCAGCAGCTTGTTTGGACGGGCTAGCACAGATACGCAGTATTTT	CASSLFGRASTDTQYF
TRBV20-1	few	TRBJ1-2	NA	TGCAGTGCCCCGAATCTGAACTATGGCTACACCTTC	CSAPNLNYGYTF
TRBV7-2	NA	TRBJ2-3	TRBD2	TGTGCCAGCAGCAACCCAAGACTAGCGGGGGGCGGAACAGATACGCAGTATTTT	CASSNPRLAGGGTDTQYF
TRBV29-1	NA	TRBJ1-1	TRBD1	TGCAGCGGGGGTGGGACAGGGACTGAAGCTTTCTTT	CSGGGTGTEAFF
TRBV5-6	NA	TRBJ2-7	NA	TGTGCCAGCAGTTTGCTCTCCTACGAGCAGTACTTC	CASSLLSYEQYF
TRBV2	few	TRBJ1-1	NA	TGTGCCAGCAGTGAGAGTGAAGCTTTCTTT	CASSESEAFF
TRBV19	NA	TRBJ2-6	NA	TGTGCCAGTAGCCAGCTTTCTTGGGCCAACGTCCTGACTTTC	CASSQLSWANVLTF
TRBV12-3/TRBV12-4	NA	TRBJ1-3	NA	TGTGCCAGCAGTTTAAGAAGGGGCCCCTTCTCTGGAAACACCATATATTTT	CASSLRRGPFSGNTIYF
TRBV12-3/TRBV12-4	NA	TRBJ2-5	NA	TGTGCCAGCAGTTTAAATTTCGGCAGCGCTCAAGAGACCCAGTACTTC	CASSLNFGSAQETQYF
TRBV7-2	NA	TRBJ2-3	NA	TGTGCCAGCATGGGACTTCCCGATACGCAGTATTTT	CASMGLPDTQYF
TRBV6-2/TRBV6-3	few	TRBJ1-5	NA	TGTGCCAGCAGTTACTGGGGGGCACGGAGCAATCAGCCCCAGCATTTT	CASSYWGARSNQPQHF
TRBV2	NA	TRBJ2-2	TRBD2	TGTGCCACCCCCGCCCCGGGAGGCGGGGAGCTGTTTTTT	CATPAPGGGELFF
TRBV10-3	few	TRBJ2-6	NA	TGTGCCATAAACACGGAGACTGGGGCCAACGTCCTGACTTTC	CAINTETGANVLTF